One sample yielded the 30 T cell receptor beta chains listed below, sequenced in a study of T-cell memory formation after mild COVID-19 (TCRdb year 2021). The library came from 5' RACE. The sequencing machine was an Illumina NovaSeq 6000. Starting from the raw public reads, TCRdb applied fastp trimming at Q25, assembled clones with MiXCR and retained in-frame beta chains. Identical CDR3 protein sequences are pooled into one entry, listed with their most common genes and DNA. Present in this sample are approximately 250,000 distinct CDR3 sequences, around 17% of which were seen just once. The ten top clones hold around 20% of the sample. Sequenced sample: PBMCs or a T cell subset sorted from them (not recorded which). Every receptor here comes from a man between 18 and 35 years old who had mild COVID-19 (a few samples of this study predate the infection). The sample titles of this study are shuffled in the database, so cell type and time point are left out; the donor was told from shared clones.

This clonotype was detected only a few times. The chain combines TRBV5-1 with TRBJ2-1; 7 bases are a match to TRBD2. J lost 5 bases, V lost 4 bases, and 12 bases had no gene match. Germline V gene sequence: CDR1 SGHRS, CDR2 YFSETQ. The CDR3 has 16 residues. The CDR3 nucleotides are TGCGCCAGCAGCCCTGGTGGGGGAGGGCGCCACAATGAGCAGTTCTTC. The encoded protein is CASSPGGGGRHNEQFF. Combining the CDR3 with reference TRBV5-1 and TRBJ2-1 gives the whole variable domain KAGVTQTPRYLIKTRGQQVTLSCSPISGHRSVSWYQQTPGQGLQFLFEYFSETQRNKGNFPGRFSGRQFSNSRSEMNVSTLELGDSALYLCASSPGGGGRHNEQFFGPGTRLTVL.

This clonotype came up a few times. The CDR3 DNA reads TGCGCCAGCAGCCAACGGACTAGCTCAGATACGCAGTATTTT. This gives the protein CASSQRTSSDTQYF. The chain carries TRBV4-3 and TRBJ2-3; TRBD2 matches at 8 bases. The CDR3 runs to 14 residues. With V trimmed by 2 bases and J by 4 bases, 2 bases remained unmatched. Germline CDR1 and CDR2: LGHNA and YSLEER.

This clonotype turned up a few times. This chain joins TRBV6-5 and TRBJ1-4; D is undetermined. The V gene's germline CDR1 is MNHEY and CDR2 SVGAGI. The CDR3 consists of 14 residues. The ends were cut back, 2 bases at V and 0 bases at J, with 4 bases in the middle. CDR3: CASSYEATNEKLFF. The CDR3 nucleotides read TGTGCCAGCAGTTACGAGGCAACTAATGAAAAACTGTTTTTT.

CDR3: CASSFQGGYGYTF. DNA for the CDR3: TGTGCCAGCAGCTTCCAAGGGGGCTATGGCTACACCTTC. The chain couples TRBV7-6 to TRBJ1-2, with D perhaps TRBD1 (6 bases). Germline V gene data show CDR1 as SGHVS and CDR2 as FNYEAQ. This CDR3 is 13 amino acids long. Between the trimmed V and J ends, which lost 3 bases and 4 bases, there was a span of 9 bases.

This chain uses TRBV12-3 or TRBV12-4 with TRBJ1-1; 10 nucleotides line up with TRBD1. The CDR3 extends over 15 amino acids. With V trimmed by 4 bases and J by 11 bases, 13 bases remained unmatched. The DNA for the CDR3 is TGTGCCAGCAGTTCCAACCGGGACAGGGGTTTCGAGGCTTTCTTT. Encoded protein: CASSSNRDRGFEAFF.

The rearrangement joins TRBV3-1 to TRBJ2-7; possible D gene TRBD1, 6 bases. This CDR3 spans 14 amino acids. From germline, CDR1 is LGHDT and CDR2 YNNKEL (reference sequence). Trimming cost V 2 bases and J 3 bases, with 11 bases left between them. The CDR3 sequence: CASSQNGQYYEQYV. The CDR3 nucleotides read TGTGCCAGCAGCCAAAACGGACAGTACTACGAGCAGTACGTC.

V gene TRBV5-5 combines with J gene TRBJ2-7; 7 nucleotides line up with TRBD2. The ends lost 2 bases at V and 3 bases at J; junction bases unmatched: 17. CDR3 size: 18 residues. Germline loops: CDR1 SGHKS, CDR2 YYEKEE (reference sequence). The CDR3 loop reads CASSFESTWAGLLYEQYF. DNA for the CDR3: TGTGCCAGCAGCTTCGAGTCTACCTGGGCGGGACTACTCTACGAGCAGTACTTC.

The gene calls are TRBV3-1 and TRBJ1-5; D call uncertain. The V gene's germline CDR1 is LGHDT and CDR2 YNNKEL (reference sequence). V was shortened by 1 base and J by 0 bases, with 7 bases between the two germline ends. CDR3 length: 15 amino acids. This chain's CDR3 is CASSQGLSSNQPQHF. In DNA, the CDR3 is TGTGCCAGCAGCCAAGGATTAAGTAGCAATCAGCCCCAGCATTTT. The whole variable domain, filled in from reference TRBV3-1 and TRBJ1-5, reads DTAVSQTPKYLVTQMGNDKSIKCEQNLGHDTMYWYKQDSKKFLKIMFSYNNKELIINETVPNRFSPKSPDKAHLNLHINSLELGDSAVYFCASSQGLSSNQPQHFGDGTRLSIL.

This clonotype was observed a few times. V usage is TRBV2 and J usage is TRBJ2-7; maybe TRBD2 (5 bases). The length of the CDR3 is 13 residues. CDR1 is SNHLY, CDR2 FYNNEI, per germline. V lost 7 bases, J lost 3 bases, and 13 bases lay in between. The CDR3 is CASTETILYEQYV. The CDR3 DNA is TGTGCCAGCACAGAGACTATCCTCTACGAGCAGTACGTC.

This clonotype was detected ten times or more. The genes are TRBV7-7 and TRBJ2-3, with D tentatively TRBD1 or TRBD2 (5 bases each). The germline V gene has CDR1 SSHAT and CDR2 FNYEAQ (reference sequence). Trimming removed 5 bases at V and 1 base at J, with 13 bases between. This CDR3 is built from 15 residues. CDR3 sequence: CASSPGLGGTDTQYF. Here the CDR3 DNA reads TGTGCCAGCAGCCCGGGGCTGGGAGGCACAGATACGCAGTATTTT.

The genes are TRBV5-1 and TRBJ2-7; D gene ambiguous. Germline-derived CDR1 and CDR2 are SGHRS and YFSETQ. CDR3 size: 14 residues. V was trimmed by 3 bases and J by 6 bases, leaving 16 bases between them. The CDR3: CASSSGSSLSEQYV. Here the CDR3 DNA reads TGCGCCAGCAGCTCGGGCAGTTCCCTCTCCGAGCAGTACGTC.

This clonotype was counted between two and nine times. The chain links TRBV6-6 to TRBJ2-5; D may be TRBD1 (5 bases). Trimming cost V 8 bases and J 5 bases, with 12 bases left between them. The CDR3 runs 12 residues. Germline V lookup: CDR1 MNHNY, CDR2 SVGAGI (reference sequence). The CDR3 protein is CASLGLGETQYF. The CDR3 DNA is TGTGCCAGCCTGGGGCTAGGCGAGACCCAGTACTTC.

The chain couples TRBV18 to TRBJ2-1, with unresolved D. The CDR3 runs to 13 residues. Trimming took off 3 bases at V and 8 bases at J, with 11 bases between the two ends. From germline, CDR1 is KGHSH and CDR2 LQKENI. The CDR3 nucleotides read TGTGCCAGCTCACCTAGTGCTAGAGATGAGCAGTTCTTC. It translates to CASSPSARDEQFF.

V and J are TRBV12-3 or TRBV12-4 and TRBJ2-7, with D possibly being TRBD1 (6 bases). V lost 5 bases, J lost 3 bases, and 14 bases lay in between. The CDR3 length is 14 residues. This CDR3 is CASSMWDIFYEQYF. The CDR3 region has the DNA TGTGCCAGCAGTATGTGGGACATCTTCTACGAGCAGTACTTC.

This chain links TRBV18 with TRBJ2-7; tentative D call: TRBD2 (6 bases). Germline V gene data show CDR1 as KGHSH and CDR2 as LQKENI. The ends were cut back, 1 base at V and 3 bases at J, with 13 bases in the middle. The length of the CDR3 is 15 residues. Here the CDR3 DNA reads TGTGCCAGCTCACCACGGGCGGGGTGGGTCTACGAGCAGTACTTC. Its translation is CASSPRAGWVYEQYF. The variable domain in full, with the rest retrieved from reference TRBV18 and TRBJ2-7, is NAGVMQNPRHLVRRRGQEARLRCSPMKGHSHVYWYRQLPEEGLKFMVYLQKENIIDESGMPKERFSAEFPKEGPSILRIQQVVRGDSAAYFCASSPRAGWVYEQYFGPGTRLTVT.

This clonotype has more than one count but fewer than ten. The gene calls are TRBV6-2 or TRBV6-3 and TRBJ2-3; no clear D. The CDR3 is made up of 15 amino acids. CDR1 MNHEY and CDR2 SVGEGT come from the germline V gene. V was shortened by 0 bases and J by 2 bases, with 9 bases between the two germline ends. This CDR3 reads CASSYSSETTDTQYF. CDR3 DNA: TGTGCCAGCAGTTACTCAAGTGAAACCACAGATACGCAGTATTTT.

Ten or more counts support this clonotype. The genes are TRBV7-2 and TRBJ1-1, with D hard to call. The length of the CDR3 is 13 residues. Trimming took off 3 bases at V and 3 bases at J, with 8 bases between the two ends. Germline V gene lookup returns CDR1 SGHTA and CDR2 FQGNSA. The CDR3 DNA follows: TGTGCCAGCAGCTTGGCCGGGTACACTGAAGCTTTCTTT. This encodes CASSLAGYTEAFF.

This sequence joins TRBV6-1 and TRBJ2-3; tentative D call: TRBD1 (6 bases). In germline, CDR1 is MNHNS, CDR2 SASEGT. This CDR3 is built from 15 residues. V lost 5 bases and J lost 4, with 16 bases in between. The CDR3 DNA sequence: TGTGCCAGCAGTACAGGGATGGGTGGGGCAGATACGCAGTATTTT. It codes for CASSTGMGGADTQYF.

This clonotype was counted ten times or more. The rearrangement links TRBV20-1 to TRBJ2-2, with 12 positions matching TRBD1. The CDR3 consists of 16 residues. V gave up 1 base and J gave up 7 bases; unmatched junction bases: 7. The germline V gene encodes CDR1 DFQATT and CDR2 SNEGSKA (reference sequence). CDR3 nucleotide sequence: TGCAGTGCTAGAGCTGGAGGGACAGGGGGCCACGGGGAGCTGTTTTTT. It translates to CSARAGGTGGHGELFF.

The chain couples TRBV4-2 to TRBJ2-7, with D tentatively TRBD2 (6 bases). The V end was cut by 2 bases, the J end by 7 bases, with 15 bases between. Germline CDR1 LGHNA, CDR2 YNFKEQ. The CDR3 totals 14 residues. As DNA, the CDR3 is TGTGCCAGCAGCCAATGGGCTAGCGCTCGGGAGCAGTACTTC. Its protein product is CASSQWASAREQYF.

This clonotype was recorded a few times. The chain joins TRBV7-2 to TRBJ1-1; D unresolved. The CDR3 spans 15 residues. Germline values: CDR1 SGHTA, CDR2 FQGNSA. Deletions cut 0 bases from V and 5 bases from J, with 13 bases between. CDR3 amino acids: CASSLAGLKVTEAFF. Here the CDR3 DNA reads TGTGCCAGCAGCTTAGCAGGGTTAAAGGTAACTGAAGCTTTCTTT.

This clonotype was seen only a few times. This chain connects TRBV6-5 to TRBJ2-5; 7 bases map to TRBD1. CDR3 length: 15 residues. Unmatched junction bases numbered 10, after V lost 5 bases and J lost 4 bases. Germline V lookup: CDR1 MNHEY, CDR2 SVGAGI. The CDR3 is CASSHGWDSRETQYF. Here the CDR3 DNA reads TGTGCCAGCAGTCACGGGTGGGACAGCCGAGAGACCCAGTACTTC.

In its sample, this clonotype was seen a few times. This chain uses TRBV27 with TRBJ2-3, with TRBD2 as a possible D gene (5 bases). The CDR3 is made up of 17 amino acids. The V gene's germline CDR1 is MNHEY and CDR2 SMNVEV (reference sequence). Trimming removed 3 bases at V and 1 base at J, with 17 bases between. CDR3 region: CASSLVGELLRTDTQYF. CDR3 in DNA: TGTGCCAGCAGTTTGGTTGGGGAGCTATTACGCACAGATACGCAGTATTTT.

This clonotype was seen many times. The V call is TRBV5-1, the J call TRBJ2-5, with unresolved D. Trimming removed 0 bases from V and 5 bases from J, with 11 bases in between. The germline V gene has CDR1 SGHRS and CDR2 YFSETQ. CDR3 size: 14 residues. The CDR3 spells CASSLEGYRETQYF. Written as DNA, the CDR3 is TGCGCCAGCAGCTTGGAAGGGTATCGCGAGACCCAGTACTTC.

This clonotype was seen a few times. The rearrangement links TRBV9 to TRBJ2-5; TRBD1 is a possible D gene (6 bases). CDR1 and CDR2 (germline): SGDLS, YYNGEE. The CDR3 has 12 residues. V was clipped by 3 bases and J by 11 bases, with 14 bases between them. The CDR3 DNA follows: TGTGCCAGCAGCGGAGACAGGCGTCCTCAGTACTTC. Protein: CASSGDRRPQYF.

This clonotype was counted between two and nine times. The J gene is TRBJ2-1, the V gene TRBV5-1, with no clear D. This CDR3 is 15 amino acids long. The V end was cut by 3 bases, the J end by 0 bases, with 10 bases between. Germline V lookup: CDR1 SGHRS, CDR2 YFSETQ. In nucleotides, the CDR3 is TGCGCCAGCAGCTCTCTAGGCAGCTCCTACAATGAGCAGTTCTTC. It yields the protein CASSSLGSSYNEQFF. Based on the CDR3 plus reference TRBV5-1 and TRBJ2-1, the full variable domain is KAGVTQTPRYLIKTRGQQVTLSCSPISGHRSVSWYQQTPGQGLQFLFEYFSETQRNKGNFPGRFSGRQFSNSRSEMNVSTLELGDSALYLCASSSLGSSYNEQFFGPGTRLTVL.

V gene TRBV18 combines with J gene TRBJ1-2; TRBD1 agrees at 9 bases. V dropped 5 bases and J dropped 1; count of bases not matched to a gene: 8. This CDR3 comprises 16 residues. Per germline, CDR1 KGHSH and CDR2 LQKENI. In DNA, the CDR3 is TGTGCCAGCTCAGACGCCGGGACAGGGATTAACTATGGCTACACCTTC. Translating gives CASSDAGTGINYGYTF. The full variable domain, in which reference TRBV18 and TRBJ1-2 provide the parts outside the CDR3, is NAGVMQNPRHLVRRRGQEARLRCSPMKGHSHVYWYRQLPEEGLKFMVYLQKENIIDESGMPKERFSAEFPKEGPSILRIQQVVRGDSAAYFCASSDAGTGINYGYTFGSGTRLTVV.

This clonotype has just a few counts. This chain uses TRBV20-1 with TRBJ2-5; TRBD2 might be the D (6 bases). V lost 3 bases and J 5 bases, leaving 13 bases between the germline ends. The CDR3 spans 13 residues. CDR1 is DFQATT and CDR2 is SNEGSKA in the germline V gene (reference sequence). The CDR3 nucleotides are TGCAGTGCTAGTGGTGGGAGGTCGGAGACCCAGTACTTC. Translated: CSASGGRSETQYF.

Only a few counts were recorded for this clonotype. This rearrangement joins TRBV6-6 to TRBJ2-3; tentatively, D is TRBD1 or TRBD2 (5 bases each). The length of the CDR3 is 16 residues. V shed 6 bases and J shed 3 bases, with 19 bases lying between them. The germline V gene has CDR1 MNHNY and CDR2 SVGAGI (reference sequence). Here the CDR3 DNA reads TGTGCCAGCAGGCCCGGTCGAGGGGTCCTAACAGATACGCAGTATTTT. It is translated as CASRPGRGVLTDTQYF.

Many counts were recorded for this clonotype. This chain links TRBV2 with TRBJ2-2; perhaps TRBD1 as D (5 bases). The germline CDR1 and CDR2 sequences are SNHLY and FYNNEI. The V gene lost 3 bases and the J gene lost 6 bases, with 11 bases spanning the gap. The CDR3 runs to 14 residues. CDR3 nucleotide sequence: TGTGCCAGCAGTGAGTGGCAGGGTGCCGGGGAGCTGTTTTTT. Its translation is CASSEWQGAGELFF.